These 32 T cell receptor beta chains share one sample of origin, sequenced in a study of glioma-infiltrating T cells after dendritic cell vaccination. Produced via immunoSEQ multiplex PCR; TCRdb's table is partial and in-frame only. The table records 40,000 to 60,000 clones, around 86% of them present only once. The material was blood, obtained before dendritic cell vaccination. These receptors all stem from a human donor with glioblastoma.

This clone was detected a few times. The V gene is TRBV30, the J gene TRBJ2-1; D might be TRBD2 (5 bases). With 3 bases removed from V and 6 bases from J, the gap between germline ends came to 18 bases. Germline V lookup: CDR1 GTSNPN, CDR2 SVGIG (reference sequence). This CDR3 region has 15 residues. The CDR3 region is CAWSDPGRAVNEQFF. Here the CDR3 DNA reads TGTGCCTGGAGCGACCCGGGTCGAGCGGTCAATGAGCAGTTCTTC.

This clone has a single count. The CDR3 reads CSVGTGNYGYTF. CDR3 nucleotide sequence: TGCAGCGTGGGGACAGGGAACTATGGCTACACCTTC. V and J are TRBV29-1 and TRBJ1-2; the match to TRBD1 covers 9 bases. V dropped 6 bases and J dropped 2; count of bases not matched to a gene: 1. CDR1 is SQVTM and CDR2 is ANQGSEA in the germline V gene. This CDR3 is built from 12 residues.

The chain is built from TRBV9 and TRBJ1-3; tentatively, D is TRBD1 (5 bases). The ends were cut back, 4 bases at V and 0 bases at J, with 14 bases in the middle. Germline V gene sequence: CDR1 SGDLS, CDR2 YYNGEE. The CDR3 sequence is 16 residues long. The CDR3 sequence: CASSLPGGLSGNTIYF. The CDR3, as DNA: TGTGCCAGCAGCTTACCCGGGGGACTCTCTGGAAACACCATATATTTT.

V and J are TRBV6-5 and TRBJ2-4; 8 positions match TRBD1. The CDR3 has 15 residues. Germline loops: CDR1 MNHEY, CDR2 SVGAGI. V was clipped by 6 bases and J by 1 base; unmatched bases: 5. The CDR3 DNA reads as TGTGCCAGCAGCTACCGACAGGGGGCCAAAAACATTCAGTACTTC. Translating gives CASSYRQGAKNIQYF.

The chain combines TRBV4-3 with TRBJ2-7; TRBD1 is a possible D gene (6 bases). Germline CDR1 is LGHNA and CDR2 is YSLEER. Trimming pared 3 bases from V and 1 base from J, leaving 13 bases between. The CDR3 is 15 residues long. Here the CDR3 reads CASSQRAGESYEQYF. In nucleotides, the CDR3 is TGCGCCAGCAGCCAGCGCGCAGGGGAGTCCTACGAGCAGTACTTC.

The chain is built from TRBV5-6 and TRBJ2-1, with a tentative D call TRBD1 (6 bases). Trimming pared 0 bases from V and 4 bases from J, leaving 8 bases between. The V gene's germline CDR1 is SGHDT and CDR2 YYEEEE. The CDR3 covers 14 residues. The CDR3 DNA sequence: TGTGCCAGCAGCTTGGGAGGGGGATACAATGAGCAGTTCTTC. This gives the protein CASSLGGGYNEQFF. Full variable domain (outside the CDR3, taken from reference TRBV5-6 and TRBJ2-1): DAGVTQSPTHLIKTRGQQVTLRCSPKSGHDTVSWYQQALGQGPQFIFQYYEEEERQRGNFPDRFSGHQFPNYSSELNVNALLLGDSALYLCASSLGGGYNEQFFGPGTRLTVL.

The chain uses TRBV7-8 and TRBJ2-7, with 7 bases lining up with TRBD1. Per the germline V gene, CDR1 is SGHVS and CDR2 is FQNEAQ. The trim removed 6 bases at V and 2 bases at J, leaving 10 bases unmatched. The CDR3 has 15 residues. CDR3 residues: CASSKETGTAYEQYF. CDR3 DNA sequence: TGTGCCAGCAGTAAAGAAACCGGGACAGCCTACGAGCAGTACTTC. Combining the CDR3 with reference TRBV7-8 and TRBJ2-7 gives the whole variable domain GAGVSQSPRYKVAKRGQDVALRCDPISGHVSLFWYQQALGQGPEFLTYFQNEAQLDKSGLPSDRFFAERPEGSVSTLKIQRTQQEDSAVYLCASSKETGTAYEQYFGPGTRLTVT.

This clone has only one observation. The CDR3 loop is CASTTEGKETQYF. The CDR3 DNA reads as TGTGCCAGCACAACAGAGGGTAAAGAGACCCAGTACTTC. The chain carries TRBV7-2 and TRBJ2-5; TRBD2 might be the D (5 bases). The germline V gene encodes CDR1 SGHTA and CDR2 FQGNSA. This CDR3 has 13 amino acids. V was cut by 7 bases and J by 3 bases, with 12 bases left in between.

The V gene is TRBV4-2, the J gene TRBJ2-7, with unresolved D. This CDR3 comprises 13 residues. V dropped 0 bases and J dropped 2 bases, with 5 bases sitting between them. Germline V gene data show CDR1 as LGHNA and CDR2 as YNFKEQ. The CDR3 here is CASSQDPPYEQYF. The CDR3 DNA sequence: TGTGCCAGCAGCCAAGATCCTCCCTACGAGCAGTACTTC.

V and J are TRBV11-3 and TRBJ1-4, with 9 bases matching TRBD1. V trimming: 5 bases; J trimming: 6 bases; junction bases outside the gene matches: 13. This CDR3 contains 17 residues. The germline gives CDR1 SGHNT, CDR2 YENEEA. CDR3 bases: TGTGCCAGCAGCCCTCCTCGGGACCGGACAGGGGATGAAAAACTGTTTTTT. Translating gives CASSPPRDRTGDEKLFF.

As regards this clone: The junction does not match germline at one end; this may be a read error. This chain joins TRBV7-2 and TRBJ2-5; 14 nucleotides match TRBD2. Germline lookup yields CDR1 SGHTA and CDR2 FQGNSA. The length of the CDR3 is 16 residues. For the CDR3, the DNA is TGTGCCAGCAGCTCCGGACTAGCGGGAGGCCAACAGACCCAGTACTTC. Its protein is CASSSGLAGGQQTQYF. Full variable domain (outside the CDR3, taken from reference TRBV7-2 and TRBJ2-5): GAGVSQSPSNKVTEKGKDVELRCDPISGHTALYWYRQSLGQGLEFLIYFQGNSAPDKSGLPSDRFSAERTGGSVSTLTIQRTQQEDSAVYLCASSSGLAGGQQTQYFGPGTRLLVL.

This chain connects TRBV29-1 to TRBJ2-7, with 8 bases fitting TRBD1. The CDR3 spans 14 residues. Germline-derived CDR1 and CDR2 are SQVTM and ANQGSEA. J was trimmed by 0 bases and V by 1 base; bases with no gene match: 2. The CDR3: CSVEVRGLSYEQYF. The CDR3, as DNA: TGCAGCGTTGAAGTCAGGGGGCTCTCCTACGAGCAGTACTTC.

The rearrangement uses TRBV18 and TRBJ1-1, with TRBD1 matching over 9 bases. V gave up 3 bases and J gave up 0 bases; unmatched junction bases: 5. Germline V lookup: CDR1 KGHSH, CDR2 LQKENI. The CDR3 extends over 16 amino acids. Here the CDR3 DNA reads TGTGCCAGCTCACCCGGGACAGGGAATGTGAACACTGAAGCTTTCTTT. Protein product: CASSPGTGNVNTEAFF.

The gene calls are TRBV5-6 and TRBJ1-2; D gene unclear. This CDR3 spans 15 amino acids. Looked up from germline, CDR1 is SGHDT and CDR2 is YYEEEE. With 2 bases removed from V and 0 bases from J, the gap between germline ends came to 11 bases. Here the CDR3 reads CASSFTGTANYGYTF. CDR3 DNA sequence: TGTGCCAGCAGCTTTACGGGTACTGCTAACTATGGCTACACCTTC.

This clone has more than one count but fewer than ten. The V call is TRBV5-4, the J call TRBJ1-1; D is possibly TRBD1 (5 bases). The CDR3 consists of 14 residues. The germline CDR1 and CDR2 sequences are SGHNT and YYREEE (reference sequence). V dropped 2 bases and J dropped 4 bases, with 12 bases sitting between them. The CDR3 reads CASSFQGESTEAFF. In DNA form, the CDR3 reads TGTGCCAGCAGCTTCCAGGGCGAGAGCACTGAAGCTTTCTTT.

The V gene is TRBV4-1, the J gene TRBJ2-3; 7 positions agree with TRBD2. Germline CDR1 and CDR2: MGHRA and YSYEKL. V trimming: 1 base; J trimming: 0 bases; junction bases outside the gene matches: 10. The CDR3 spans 18 residues. In DNA form, the CDR3 reads TGCGCCAGCAGCCAAGTCCAGGGAAGCGGGATTAGCACAGATACGCAGTATTTT. Amino acids: CASSQVQGSGISTDTQYF.

The CDR3 loop reads CASSQDRRTAVSYEQYF. CDR3 nucleotide sequence: TGTGCCAGCAGCCAAGATCGTCGGACAGCAGTGTCATACGAGCAGTACTTC. The chain employs TRBV4-2 and TRBJ2-7; D might be TRBD1 (6 bases). The CDR3 has 17 amino acids. Germline V gene data show CDR1 as LGHNA and CDR2 as YNFKEQ. Trimming took 0 bases from V and 4 from J, leaving 19 bases between them.

CDR3 loop: CASSPSPGTGPDTQYF. CDR3 sequence (DNA): TGTGCCAGCAGCCCCAGCCCCGGGACAGGGCCAGATACGCAGTATTTT. The chain recombines TRBV11-1 with TRBJ2-3; 9 bases are a match to TRBD1. The CDR3 runs 16 residues. Germline V gene data show CDR1 as SGHAT and CDR2 as FQDESV (reference sequence). Germline trimming cut 5 bases from V and 4 bases from J; bases unmatched to any gene: 10.

This clone was seen a handful of times. The rearrangement uses TRBV19 and TRBJ2-3; 10 positions match TRBD2. J lost 1 base, V lost 5 bases, and 0 bases had no gene match. Germline V lookup: CDR1 LNHDA, CDR2 SQIVND (reference sequence). The length of the CDR3 is 14 residues. CDR3 coding DNA: TGTGCCAGTAGTGGACTAGCGGGCACAGATACGCAGTATTTT. Its translation is CASSGLAGTDTQYF.

This chain uses TRBV6-1 with TRBJ1-2, with D hard to call. The CDR3 spans 14 residues. Germline CDR1 and CDR2: MNHNS and SASEGT. V shed 1 base and J shed 5 bases, with 11 bases lying between them. CDR3 nucleotides: TGTGCCAGCAGTGAAGGGTCCATCGCGTATGGCTACACCTTC. Protein sequence: CASSEGSIAYGYTF.

V is TRBV6-5 and J is TRBJ1-5; 9 bases align to TRBD1. The CDR3 sequence is 15 residues long. CDR1 is MNHEY and CDR2 is SVGAGI in the germline V gene. V trimming: 6 bases; J trimming: 0 bases; junction bases outside the gene matches: 3. CDR3 sequence reads: CASSGDRASNQPQHF. DNA for the CDR3: TGTGCCAGCAGCGGGGACAGGGCTAGCAATCAGCCCCAGCATTTT.

Notes on this clone: One junction end does not reproduce the germline sequence, and a read error may be involved. The chain is built from TRBV4-1 and TRBJ2-7; tentatively, D is TRBD2 (7 bases). CDR1 and CDR2 from the germline V gene are MGHRA and YSYEKL. The CDR3 sequence is 14 residues long. The CDR3 coding sequence is TGCGCCAGCAGCCAAGTAATCGGGGGGCACGAGCAGTGCTTC. Encoded protein: CASSQVIGGHEQCF.

This clone was picked up one time. The gene calls are TRBV14 and TRBJ2-1; a possible D gene is TRBD2 (5 bases). The V gene lost 5 bases and the J gene lost 0 bases, with 17 bases spanning the gap. CDR3 size: 17 residues. Germline V gene data show CDR1 as SGHDN and CDR2 as FVKESK. In DNA, the CDR3 is TGTGCCAGCAGCAGCGGACCGACGGGCAGCTCCTACAATGAGCAGTTCTTC. It translates to CASSSGPTGSSYNEQFF.

The chain links TRBV25-1 to TRBJ1-2; D uncertain. The CDR3 is 14 amino acids. Germline V gene sequence: CDR1 MGHDK, CDR2 SYGVNS. Trimming shortened V by 6 bases and J by 8 bases, and 19 bases separated the two germline ends. Here the CDR3 reads CASSGGLSIDGYTF. The CDR3 region has the DNA TGTGCCAGCAGCGGAGGGCTATCAATCGACGGCTACACCTTC.

This rearrangement joins TRBV5-1 to TRBJ1-4; the match to TRBD1 covers 7 bases. This CDR3 has 12 residues. The junction had 5 bases not matched to a gene; V was cut back by 10 bases and J by 5 bases. CDR1 is SGHRS and CDR2 is YFSETQ in the germline V gene. The CDR3 here is CARTDRNEKLFF. CDR3 nucleotide sequence: TGCGCCCGCACGGACAGGAATGAAAAACTGTTTTTT.

The genes are TRBV5-1 and TRBJ2-3; 13 nucleotides align to TRBD2. V was pared by 1 base and J by 3 bases, with 8 bases of the junction left unmatched. The CDR3 has 18 residues. Per germline, CDR1 SGHRS and CDR2 YFSETQ. CDR3 nucleotide sequence: TGCGCCAGCAGCTTGTTAGGACTAGCGGGAGACTGGACAGATACGCAGTATTTT. Translating it yields CASSLLGLAGDWTDTQYF.

This clone was seen a few times. The chain is built from TRBV4-1 and TRBJ2-7; the match to TRBD1 covers 7 bases. V trimming: 4 bases; J trimming: 3 bases; junction bases outside the gene matches: 3. The CDR3 totals 13 residues. Germline loops: CDR1 MGHRA, CDR2 YSYEKL. CDR3 nucleotides: TGCGCCAGCAGCCCCCGGACAGGCTACGAGCAGTACTTC. Protein sequence: CASSPRTGYEQYF.

The V and J genes are TRBV7-9 and TRBJ1-2, with TRBD1 as a possible D gene (6 bases). Germline V lookup: CDR1 SEHNR, CDR2 FQNEAQ (reference sequence). Trimming took 2 bases from V and 4 from J, leaving 8 bases between them. The CDR3 extends over 13 amino acids. CDR3 amino acids: CASSLTGPYGYTF. The CDR3 DNA sequence: TGTGCCAGCAGCTTAACAGGGCCCTATGGCTACACCTTC.

The chain is built from TRBV7-2 and TRBJ2-7; a weak D match, TRBD2 (6 bases). Germline V CDR1 and CDR2: SGHTA, FQGNSA. V was pared by 2 bases and J by 2 bases, with 10 bases between. This CDR3 comprises 14 residues. The CDR3 bases are TGTGCCAGCAGCTTAAACCCGGGAGCCTACGAGCAGTACTTC. It translates to CASSLNPGAYEQYF.

The chain carries TRBV7-9 and TRBJ2-7; D may be TRBD1 (5 bases). The V gene lost 5 bases and the J gene lost 5 bases, with 19 bases spanning the gap. Germline CDR1 is SEHNR and CDR2 is FQNEAQ (reference sequence). The CDR3 sequence is 15 residues long. The CDR3 coding sequence is TGTGCCAGCAGCCCTTCCTTGGGCAGGGTGGACGAGCAGTACTTC. Amino acid sequence: CASSPSLGRVDEQYF.

This chain joins TRBV19 and TRBJ1-2; TRBD1 aligns across 9 bases. CDR1 and CDR2 (germline): LNHDA, SQIVND (reference sequence). The CDR3 contains 19 residues. V gave up 8 bases and J gave up 0 bases; unmatched junction bases: 19. The CDR3 sequence is CASSILTGTGKGTNYGYTF. CDR3 bases: TGTGCCAGTTCAATCCTTACCGGGACAGGGAAGGGCACTAACTATGGCTACACCTTC.

J is TRBJ2-1 and V is TRBV7-2; 8 nucleotides line up with TRBD1. V trimming: 4 bases; J trimming: 5 bases; junction bases outside the gene matches: 13. Germline V CDR1 and CDR2: SGHTA, FQGNSA. The CDR3 has 17 amino acids. The CDR3, as DNA: TGTGCCAGCAGCTCCGGGACAGGTCACCGGGTCGACAATGAGCAGTTCTTC. Translating it yields CASSSGTGHRVDNEQFF. The full variable domain, in which reference TRBV7-2 and TRBJ2-1 provide the parts outside the CDR3, is GAGVSQSPSNKVTEKGKDVELRCDPISGHTALYWYRQSLGQGLEFLIYFQGNSAPDKSGLPSDRFSAERTGGSVSTLTIQRTQQEDSAVYLCASSSGTGHRVDNEQFFGPGTRLTVL.